Following are 2 T cell receptor beta chains from one sample sequenced in a study of lymphopenia after photon versus proton radiotherapy. Assay used: immunoSEQ multiplex PCR; TCRdb lists only in-frame clones, some missing. Of 150,000 to 200,000 clones detected, approximately 86% appear once; the ten largest clones hold approximately 4.6%. Sequencing was performed on peripheral blood, taken from a patient treated with photon-based radiotherapy. Receptors were obtained from a man aged 45-60 years with gastric cancer.

The V gene is TRBV5-6, the J gene TRBJ2-3; the D gene is possibly TRBD1 (5 bases). The CDR3 is 16 residues long. Germline-derived CDR1 and CDR2 are SGHDT and YYEEEE. V lost 0 bases and J lost 1, with 12 bases in between. The CDR3 loop is CASSLEGAWGTDTQYF. CDR3 coding DNA: TGTGCCAGCAGCTTGGAAGGGGCCTGGGGCACAGATACGCAGTATTTT.

This chain uses TRBV5-1 with TRBJ2-1; D is ambiguous. Germline V gene sequence: CDR1 SGHRS, CDR2 YFSETQ. V was pared by 2 bases and J by 5 bases, with 17 bases between. The CDR3 spans 16 residues. CDR3 in amino acids: CASSLAWNLGNNEQFF. DNA of the CDR3: TGCGCCAGCAGCTTAGCGTGGAACTTAGGAAACAATGAGCAGTTCTTC.